The clone carrying this TCR beta chain has just a few counts. What it recognizes is unknown. The data were taken from a study of T cell repertoires in cytomegalovirus infection. Study context: Recently identified HLA-C-restricted CMV epitopes were among the peptides used. Findings and limits, study-wide: HLA-C-restricted CMV-specific TCR beta clonotypes were dominant in the ex vivo response.

In TCRdb, the reads were re-called with MiXCR into one record per CDR3 protein. The top ten hold 20% to 30% of the sample, which has 160,000 or so distinct CDR3 sequences, about 20% seen once. Germline trimming cut 3 bases from V and 4 bases from J; bases unmatched to any gene: 5. Germline V CDR1 and CDR2: MNHEY, SMNVEV (reference sequence). The CDR3 consists of 15 residues. The receptor's source is a human donor in good health (CMV status not recorded). Some clones in this sample may be carry-over from other donors' samples. The sequences come from CD8+ T cells from cultured PBMCs, collected from culture after CMV antigen stimulation. This chain uses TRBV27 with TRBJ2-1; the match to TRBD2 covers 8 bases. The CDR3 bases are TGTGCCAGCAGTTTGCGGACTAGCAATTACAATGAGCAGTTCTTC. Translating gives CASSLRTSNYNEQFF.